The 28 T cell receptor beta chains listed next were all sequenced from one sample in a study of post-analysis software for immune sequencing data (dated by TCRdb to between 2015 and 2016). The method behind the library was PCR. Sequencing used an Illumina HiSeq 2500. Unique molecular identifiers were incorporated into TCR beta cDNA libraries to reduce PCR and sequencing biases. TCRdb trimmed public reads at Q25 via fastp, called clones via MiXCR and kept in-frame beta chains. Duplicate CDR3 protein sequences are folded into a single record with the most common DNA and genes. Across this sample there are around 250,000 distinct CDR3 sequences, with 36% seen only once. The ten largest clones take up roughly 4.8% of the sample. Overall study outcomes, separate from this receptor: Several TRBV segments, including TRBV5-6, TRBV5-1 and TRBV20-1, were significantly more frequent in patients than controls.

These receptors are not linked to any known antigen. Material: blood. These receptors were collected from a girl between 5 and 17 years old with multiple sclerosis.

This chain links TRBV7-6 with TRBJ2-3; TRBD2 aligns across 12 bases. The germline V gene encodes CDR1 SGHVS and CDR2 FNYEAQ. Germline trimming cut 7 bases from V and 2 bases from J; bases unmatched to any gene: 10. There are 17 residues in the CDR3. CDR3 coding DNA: TGTGCCAGCACACGGACTAGCGGGGCCCTCCTCACAGATACGCAGTATTTT. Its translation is CASTRTSGALLTDTQYF.

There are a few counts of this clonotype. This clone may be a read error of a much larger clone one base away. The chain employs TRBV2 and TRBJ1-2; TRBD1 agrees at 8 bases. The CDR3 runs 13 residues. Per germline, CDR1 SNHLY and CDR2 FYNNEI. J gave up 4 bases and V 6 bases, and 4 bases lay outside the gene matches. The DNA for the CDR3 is TGTGCCAGCAGGGGGGACAGGCCCTATGGCTACACCTTC. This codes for CASRGDRPYGYTF.

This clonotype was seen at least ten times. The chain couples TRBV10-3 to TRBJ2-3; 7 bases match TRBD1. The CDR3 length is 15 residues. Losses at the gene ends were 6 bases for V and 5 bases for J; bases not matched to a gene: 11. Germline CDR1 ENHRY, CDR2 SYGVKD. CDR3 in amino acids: CAIRGDSENKDTQYF. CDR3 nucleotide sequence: TGTGCCATCAGGGGGGACAGTGAAAACAAAGATACGCAGTATTTT.

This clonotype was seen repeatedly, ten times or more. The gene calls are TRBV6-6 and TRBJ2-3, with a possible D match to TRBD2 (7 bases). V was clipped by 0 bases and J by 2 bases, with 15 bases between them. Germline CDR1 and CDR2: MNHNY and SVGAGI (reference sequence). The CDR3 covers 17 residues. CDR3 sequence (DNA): TGTGCCAGCAGTTACTCGTCACGGCGGGGGCACACAGATACGCAGTATTTT. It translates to CASSYSSRRGHTDTQYF.

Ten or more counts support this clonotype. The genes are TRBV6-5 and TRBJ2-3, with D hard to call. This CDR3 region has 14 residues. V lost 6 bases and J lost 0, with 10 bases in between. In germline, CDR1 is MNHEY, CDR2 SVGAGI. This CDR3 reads CASSSSASTDTQYF. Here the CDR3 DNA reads TGTGCCAGCAGCTCCTCTGCTAGCACAGATACGCAGTATTTT.

This CDR3 reads CASSQALLSGNTIYF. For the CDR3, the DNA is TGCGCCAGCAGCCAAGCGCTGCTCTCTGGAAACACCATATATTTT. The gene calls are TRBV4-1 and TRBJ1-3; no definite D call. This CDR3 contains 15 residues. CDR1 and CDR2 from the germline V gene are MGHRA and YSYEKL. V was clipped by 1 base and J by 0 bases, with 7 bases between them.

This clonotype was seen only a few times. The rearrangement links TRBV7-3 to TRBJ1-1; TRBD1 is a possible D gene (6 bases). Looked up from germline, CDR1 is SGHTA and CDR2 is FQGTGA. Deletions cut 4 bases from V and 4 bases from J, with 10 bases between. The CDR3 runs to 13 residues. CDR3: CASSSQGGTEAFF. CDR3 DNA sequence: TGTGCCAGCAGCTCACAGGGCGGCACTGAAGCTTTCTTT.

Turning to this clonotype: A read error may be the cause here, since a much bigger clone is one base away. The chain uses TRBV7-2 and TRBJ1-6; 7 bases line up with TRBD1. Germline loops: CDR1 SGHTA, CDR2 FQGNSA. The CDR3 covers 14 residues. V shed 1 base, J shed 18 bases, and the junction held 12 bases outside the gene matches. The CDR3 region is CASSLGPVEGARHF. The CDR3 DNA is TGTGCCAGCAGCTTAGGGCCAGTGGAGGGGGCCCGCCACTTT.

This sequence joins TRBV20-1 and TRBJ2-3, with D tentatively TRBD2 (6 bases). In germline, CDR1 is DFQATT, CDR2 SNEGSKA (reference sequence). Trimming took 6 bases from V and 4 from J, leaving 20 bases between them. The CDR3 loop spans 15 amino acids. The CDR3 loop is CSADPGLAGPDTQYF. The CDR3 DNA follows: TGCAGTGCCGACCCGGGACTCGCAGGACCAGATACGCAGTATTTT.

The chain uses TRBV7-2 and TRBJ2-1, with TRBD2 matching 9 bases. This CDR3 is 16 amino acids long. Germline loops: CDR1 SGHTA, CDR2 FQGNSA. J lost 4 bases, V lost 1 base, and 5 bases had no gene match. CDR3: CASSLGGLAKYNEQFF. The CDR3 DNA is TGTGCCAGCAGCTTAGGAGGACTAGCGAAATACAATGAGCAGTTCTTC.

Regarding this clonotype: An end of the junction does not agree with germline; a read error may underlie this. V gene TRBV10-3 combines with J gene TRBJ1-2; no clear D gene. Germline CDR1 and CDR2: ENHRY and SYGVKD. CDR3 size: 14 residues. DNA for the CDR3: TGCGCCATCAGTGATCGGGGAGCTAACTATGGCTACACCTTC. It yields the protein CAISDRGANYGYTF.

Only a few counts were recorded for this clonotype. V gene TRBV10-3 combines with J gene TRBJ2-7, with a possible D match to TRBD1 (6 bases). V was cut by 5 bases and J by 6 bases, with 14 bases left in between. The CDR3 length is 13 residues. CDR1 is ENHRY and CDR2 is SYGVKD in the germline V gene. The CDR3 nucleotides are TGTGCCATCAGTCAAAAACAGGGCCCCGAGCAGTACTTC. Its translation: CAISQKQGPEQYF.

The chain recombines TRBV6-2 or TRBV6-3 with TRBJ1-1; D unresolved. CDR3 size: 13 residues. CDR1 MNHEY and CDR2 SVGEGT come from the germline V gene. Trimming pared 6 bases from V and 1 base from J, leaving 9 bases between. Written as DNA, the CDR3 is TGTGCCAGCAGACTAGGACGGAACACTGAAGCTTTCTTT. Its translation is CASRLGRNTEAFF.

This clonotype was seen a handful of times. The CDR3: CASDKGQNPTGELFF. For the CDR3, the DNA is TGTGCCAGCGACAAGGGACAGAATCCGACCGGGGAGCTGTTTTTT. The chain uses TRBV12-3 or TRBV12-4 and TRBJ2-2; 7 bases line up with TRBD1. After removal of 8 bases from V and 5 bases from J, the junction contained 11 bases not matched to a gene. The CDR3 spans 15 residues.

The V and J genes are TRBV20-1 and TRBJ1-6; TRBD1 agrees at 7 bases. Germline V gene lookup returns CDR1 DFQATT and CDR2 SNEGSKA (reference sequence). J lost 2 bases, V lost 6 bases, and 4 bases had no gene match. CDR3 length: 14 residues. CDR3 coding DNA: TGCAGTGCCCATGACAGGGCCTATAATTCACCCCTCCACTTT. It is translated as CSAHDRAYNSPLHF.

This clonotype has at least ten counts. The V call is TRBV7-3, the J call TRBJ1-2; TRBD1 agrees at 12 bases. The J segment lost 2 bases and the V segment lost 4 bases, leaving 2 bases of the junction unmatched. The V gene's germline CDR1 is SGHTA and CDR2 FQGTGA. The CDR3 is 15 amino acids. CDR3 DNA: TGTGCCAGCAGCTCCGGGACAGGGGGCAACTATGGCTACACCTTC. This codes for CASSSGTGGNYGYTF.

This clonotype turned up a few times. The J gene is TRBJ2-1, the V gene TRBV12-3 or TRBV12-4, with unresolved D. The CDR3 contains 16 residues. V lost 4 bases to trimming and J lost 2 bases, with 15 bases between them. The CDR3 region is CASSSLRTPTYNEQFF. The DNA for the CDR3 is TGTGCCAGCAGTTCCCTCAGGACCCCCACCTACAATGAGCAGTTCTTC.

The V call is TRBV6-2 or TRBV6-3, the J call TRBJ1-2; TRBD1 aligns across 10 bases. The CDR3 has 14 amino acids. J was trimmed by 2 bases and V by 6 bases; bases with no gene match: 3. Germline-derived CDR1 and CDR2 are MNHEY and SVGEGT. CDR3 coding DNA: TGTGCCAGCAGATTGACAGGGGGCAACTATGGCTACACCTTC. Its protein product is CASRLTGGNYGYTF.

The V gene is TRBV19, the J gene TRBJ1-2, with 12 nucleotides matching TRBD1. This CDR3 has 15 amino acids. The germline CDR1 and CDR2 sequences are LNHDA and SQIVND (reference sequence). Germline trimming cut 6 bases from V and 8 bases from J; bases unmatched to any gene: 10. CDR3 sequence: CASSGTGTGGWGYTF. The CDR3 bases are TGTGCCAGTAGCGGCACAGGGACAGGGGGCTGGGGCTACACCTTC.

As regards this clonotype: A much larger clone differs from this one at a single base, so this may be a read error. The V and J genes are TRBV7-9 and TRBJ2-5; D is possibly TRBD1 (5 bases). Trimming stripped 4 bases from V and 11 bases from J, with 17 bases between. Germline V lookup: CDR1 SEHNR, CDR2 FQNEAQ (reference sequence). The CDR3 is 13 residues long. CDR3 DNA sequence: TGTGCCAGCAGCTGGCCCAGGGATCATGAGCAGTACTTC. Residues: CASSWPRDHEQYF. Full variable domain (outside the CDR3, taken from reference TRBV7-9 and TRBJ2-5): DTGVSQNPRHKITKRGQNVTFRCDPISEHNRLYWYRQTLGQGPEFLTYFQNEAQLEKSRLLSDRFSAERPKGSFSTLEIQRTEQGDSAMYLCASSWPRDHEQYFGPGTRLLVL.

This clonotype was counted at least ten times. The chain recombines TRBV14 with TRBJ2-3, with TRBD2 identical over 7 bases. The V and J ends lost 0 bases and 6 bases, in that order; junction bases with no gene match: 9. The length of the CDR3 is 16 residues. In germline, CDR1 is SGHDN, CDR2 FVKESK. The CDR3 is CASSQDIPTSADTQYF. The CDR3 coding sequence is TGTGCCAGCAGCCAAGACATTCCCACTAGCGCGGATACGCAGTATTTT.

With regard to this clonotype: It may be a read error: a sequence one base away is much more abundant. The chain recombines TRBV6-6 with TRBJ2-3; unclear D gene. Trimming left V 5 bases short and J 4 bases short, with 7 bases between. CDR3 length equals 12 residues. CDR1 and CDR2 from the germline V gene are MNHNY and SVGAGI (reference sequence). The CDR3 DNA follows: TGTGCCAGCAGTAGACCAGCAGATACGCAGTATTTT. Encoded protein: CASSRPADTQYF.

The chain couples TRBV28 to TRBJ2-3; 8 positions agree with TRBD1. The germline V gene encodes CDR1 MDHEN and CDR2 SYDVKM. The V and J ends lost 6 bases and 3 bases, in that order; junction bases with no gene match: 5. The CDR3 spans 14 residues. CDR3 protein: CASRIGQGTDTQYF. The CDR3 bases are TGTGCCAGCAGGATCGGACAGGGAACAGATACGCAGTATTTT.

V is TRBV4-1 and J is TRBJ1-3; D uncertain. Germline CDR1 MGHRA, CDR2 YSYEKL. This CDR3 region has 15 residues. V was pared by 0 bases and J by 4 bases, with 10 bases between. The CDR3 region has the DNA TGCGCCAGCAGCCAAGAATGGCTTCAGGGAAACACCATATATTTT. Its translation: CASSQEWLQGNTIYF.

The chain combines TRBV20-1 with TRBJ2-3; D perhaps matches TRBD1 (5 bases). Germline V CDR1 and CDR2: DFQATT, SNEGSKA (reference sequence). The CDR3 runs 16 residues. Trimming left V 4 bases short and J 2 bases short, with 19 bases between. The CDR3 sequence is CSANALRTKDTDTQYF. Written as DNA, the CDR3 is TGCAGTGCTAACGCTCTGCGGACAAAGGACACAGATACGCAGTATTTT.

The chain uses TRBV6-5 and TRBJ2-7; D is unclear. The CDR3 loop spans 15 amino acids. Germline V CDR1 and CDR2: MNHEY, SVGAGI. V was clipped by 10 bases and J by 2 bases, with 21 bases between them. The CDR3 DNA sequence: TGTGCCAACAGCATTTTCCAGGCCCCCACCTACGAGCAGTACTTC. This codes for CANSIFQAPTYEQYF.

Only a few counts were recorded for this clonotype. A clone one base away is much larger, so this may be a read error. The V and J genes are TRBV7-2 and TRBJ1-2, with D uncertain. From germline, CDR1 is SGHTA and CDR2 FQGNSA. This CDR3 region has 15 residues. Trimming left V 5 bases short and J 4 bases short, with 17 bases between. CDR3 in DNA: TGTGCCAGCAGCAATAGGACCAAAGACGGCTATGGCTACACCTTC. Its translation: CASSNRTKDGYGYTF. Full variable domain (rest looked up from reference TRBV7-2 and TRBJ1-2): GAGVSQSPSNKVTEKGKDVELRCDPISGHTALYWYRQSLGQGLEFLIYFQGNSAPDKSGLPSDRFSAERTGGSVSTLTIQRTQQEDSAVYLCASSNRTKDGYGYTFGSGTRLTVV.

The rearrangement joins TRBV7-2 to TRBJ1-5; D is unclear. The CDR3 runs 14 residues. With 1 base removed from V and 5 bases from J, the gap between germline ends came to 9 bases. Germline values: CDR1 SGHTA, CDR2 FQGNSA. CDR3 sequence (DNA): TGTGCCAGCAGCTTAGTCGGTTTGTATCAGCCCCAGCATTTT. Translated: CASSLVGLYQPQHF. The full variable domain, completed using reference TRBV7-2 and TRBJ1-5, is GAGVSQSPSNKVTEKGKDVELRCDPISGHTALYWYRQSLGQGLEFLIYFQGNSAPDKSGLPSDRFSAERTGGSVSTLTIQRTQQEDSAVYLCASSLVGLYQPQHFGDGTRLSIL.